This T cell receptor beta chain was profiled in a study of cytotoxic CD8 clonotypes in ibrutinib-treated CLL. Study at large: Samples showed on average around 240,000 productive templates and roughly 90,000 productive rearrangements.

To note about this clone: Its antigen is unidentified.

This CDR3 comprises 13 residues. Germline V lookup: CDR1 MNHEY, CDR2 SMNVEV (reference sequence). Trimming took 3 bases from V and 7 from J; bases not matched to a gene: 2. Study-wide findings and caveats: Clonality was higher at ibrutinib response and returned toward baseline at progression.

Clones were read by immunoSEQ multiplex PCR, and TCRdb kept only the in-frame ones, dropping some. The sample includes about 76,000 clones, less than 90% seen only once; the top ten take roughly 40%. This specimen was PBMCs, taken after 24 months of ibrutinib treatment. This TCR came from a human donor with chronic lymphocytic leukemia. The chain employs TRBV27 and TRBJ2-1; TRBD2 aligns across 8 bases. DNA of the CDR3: TGTGCCAGCAGTTTCGGCGGGAGGAATGAGCAGTTCTTC. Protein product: CASSFGGRNEQFF.